This T cell receptor beta chain was identified during a study of glioma-infiltrating T cells. Regarding the study as a whole: Gliomas, especially low-grade, showed above-expected tissue-blood divergence; non-neoplastic patients showed below. Very few CDR3 sequences were shared between tissue and blood.

This clonotype was found a few times. What it binds is unknown. Amplification of TCR alpha and beta CDR3 regions from RNA used iRepertoire nested multiplex PCR. For one-step reverse transcription and amplification, about 90-400 ng of tissue mRNA or PBMC total RNA was used. TCRdb used MiXCR to reprocess the multiplex PCR reads, holding one entry per CDR3 protein. This sample has about 140,000 distinct CDR3 sequences, with about two fifths found just once. What was sequenced was glioma tissue, nonneoplastic brain tissue, or PBMCs (not recorded which). The source is a human donor with low-grade glioma or glioblastoma, undergoing nonglioma brain surgery, or in good health (not recorded which).

In DNA form, the CDR3 reads TGTGCCAGCAGTTTTCGGGGAAATGGAATCGAGCAGTACTTC. Protein: CASSFRGNGIEQYF. The V call is TRBV28, the J call TRBJ2-7, with D tentatively TRBD2 (5 bases). Trimming removed 3 bases at V and 6 bases at J, with 15 bases between. Germline CDR1 reads MDHEN; CDR2 reads SYDVKM. The CDR3 contains 14 residues.